What follows are 22 T cell receptor beta chains derived from one specimen sequenced in a study of T cells in women clearing cervical HPV infection. Some clones are missing from TCRdb's copy, which holds only in-frame ones; the method was immunoSEQ multiplex PCR. The sample table sets out 30,000 to 35,000 clones. Specimen: blood buffy coat. These receptors originate from a woman aged 18 to 75 with a cervical HPV16 infection that either progressed to CIN3+ or cleared (not recorded which).

As for this clone: The missing CDR3 end, 3 residues past where the read stops, is filled in from the germline J gene. This chain joins TRBV5-1 and TRBJ2-3; 7 bases line up with TRBD1. Germline CDR1 SGHRS, CDR2 YFSETQ. The V and J ends lost 3 bases and 6 bases, in that order; junction bases with no gene match: 1. This CDR3 is 12 amino acids long. CDR3 in amino acids: CASSSQGDTQYF. Incomplete CDR3 DNA: TGCGCCAGCAGCTCACAGGGGGATACG. Drawing the rest from reference TRBV5-1 and TRBJ2-3, the complete variable domain is KAGVTQTPRYLIKTRGQQVTLSCSPISGHRSVSWYQQTPGQGLQFLFEYFSETQRNKGNFPGRFSGRQFSNSRSEMNVSTLELGDSALYLCASSSQGDTQYFGPGTRLTVL.

A note on this clone: The DNA ends 3 residues before the CDR3 does, and the rest of the CDR3 is filled in from the germline J gene. The V call is TRBV20-1, the J call TRBJ2-7; D not certain. The CDR3 runs to 14 residues. Germline-derived CDR1 and CDR2 are DFQATT and SNEGSKA (reference sequence). V lost 0 bases to trimming and J lost 3 bases, with 12 bases between them. CDR3 in amino acids: CSARDHGAGYEQYF. The sequenced CDR3 bases are TGCAGTGCTAGAGATCACGGTGCCGGCTACGAG.

Regarding this clone: The read ends 3 residues early relative to the CDR3; the germline J gene fills the gap. This chain uses TRBV7-2 with TRBJ2-7, with TRBD2 matching over 7 bases. The CDR3 length is 12 residues. Germline assignment: CDR1 SGHTA and CDR2 FQGNSA. Trimming removed 7 bases from V and 3 bases from J; junction bases left unmatched: 3. The CDR3 sequence: CASTRGVYEQYF. The sequenced CDR3 bases are TGTGCCAGCACCCGGGGGGTCTACGAG. The variable domain in full, completed from reference TRBV7-2 and TRBJ2-7, reads GAGVSQSPSNKVTEKGKDVELRCDPISGHTALYWYRQSLGQGLEFLIYFQGNSAPDKSGLPSDRFSAERTGGSVSTLTIQRTQQEDSAVYLCASTRGVYEQYFGPGTRLTVT.

In regard to this clone: The missing CDR3 end, 3 residues past where the read stops, is filled in from the germline J gene. The gene calls are TRBV20-1 and TRBJ1-5; D perhaps matches TRBD1 (6 bases). The CDR3 is made up of 14 amino acids. The V end lost 7 bases, the J end lost 4 bases, and 17 bases lay between the germline ends. Germline CDR1 is DFQATT and CDR2 is SNEGSKA (reference sequence). The DNA read from the CDR3 is TGCAGTGTCTTAGACAGGACCAATAATCAGCCC. Translating it yields CSVLDRTNNQP. The full CDR3 sequence reads CSVLDRTNNQPQHF.

Comments on this clone: The read stops 3 residues short of the end of the CDR3; the missing end is completed from the germline J gene. The chain uses TRBV13 and TRBJ1-2; TRBD1 aligns across 9 bases. Per germline, CDR1 PRHDT and CDR2 FYEKMQ (reference sequence). The CDR3 contains 15 residues. V lost 5 bases to trimming and J lost 6 bases; unmatched junction nucleotides: 10. The CDR3 reads CASSRETGGYHGYTF. The DNA read from the CDR3 is TGTGCCAGCAGCCGAGAGACAGGGGGTTATCATGGC.

The sequenced part of the CDR3 DNA is TGCAGTGCTAGAGATGGGCGGGGTCCCAGGAATGAG. Translating gives CSARDGRGPRNE. The full CDR3 sequence reads CSARDGRGPRNEQFF. This rearrangement joins TRBV20-1 to TRBJ2-1; a weak D match, TRBD2 (6 bases). The read ends 3 residues early relative to the CDR3; the germline J gene fills the gap. CDR1 is DFQATT and CDR2 is SNEGSKA in the germline V gene (reference sequence). V lost 0 bases to trimming and J lost 7 bases, with 16 bases between them. The CDR3 totals 15 residues.

About this clone: The read gets to within 3 residues of the CDR3 end, and the germline J gene fills in the rest. The V and J genes are TRBV19 and TRBJ1-6; tentative D call: TRBD1 (5 bases). The CDR3 loop spans 14 amino acids. Trimming shortened V by 7 bases and J by 10 bases, and 17 bases separated the two germline ends. Germline assignment: CDR1 LNHDA and CDR2 SQIVND (reference sequence). CDR3 bases read: TGTGCCAGTAAGGAAAGGGGCATTCTATCACCC. It codes for CASKERGILSP. The full CDR3 sequence reads CASKERGILSPLHF.

A remark on this clone: Read sequence stops 3 residues before the CDR3 end, and the germline J gene provides the missing end. The V call is TRBV5-1, the J call TRBJ2-1, with a tentative D call TRBD1 (6 bases). In germline, CDR1 is SGHRS, CDR2 YFSETQ. The CDR3 runs to 15 residues. V was trimmed by 4 bases and J by 4 bases, leaving 15 bases between them. The CDR3 DNA, read in part, is TGCGCCAGCAGCCAGTTACCAGGGGATTACAATGAG. It yields the protein CASSQLPGDYNE. The complete CDR3 reads CASSQLPGDYNEQFF.

As regards this clone: The CDR3 goes on 3 residues after the read ends, and that part is filled in from the germline J gene. Other nucleotide sequences in the sample specify the same CDR3. J is TRBJ1-1 and V is TRBV18; D is possibly TRBD1 (5 bases). The germline CDR1 and CDR2 sequences are KGHSH and LQKENI. Trimming cost V 3 bases and J 1 base, with 6 bases left between them. The CDR3 has 13 amino acids. The CDR3 loop reads CASSPGGNTEAFF. The sequenced CDR3 bases are TGTGCCAGCTCACCCGGGGGGAACACTGAA. Complete variable domain (other parts from reference TRBV18 and TRBJ1-1): NAGVMQNPRHLVRRRGQEARLRCSPMKGHSHVYWYRQLPEEGLKFMVYLQKENIIDESGMPKERFSAEFPKEGPSILRIQQVVRGDSAAYFCASSPGGNTEAFFGQGTRLTVV.

On this clone: The read ends 3 residues before the CDR3 terminus; that terminus is restored from the germline J gene. The J gene is TRBJ1-2, the V gene TRBV18, with D perhaps matching TRBD1 (5 bases). The germline CDR1 and CDR2 sequences are KGHSH and LQKENI. Trimming removed 5 bases from V and 3 bases from J, with 7 bases in between. This CDR3 has 12 residues. The CDR3 sequence is CASSWGDYGYTF. CDR3 DNA, as far as it was read: TGTGCCAGCTCATGGGGGGACTATGGC.

As concerns this clone: The CDR3 end lies 3 residues beyond the end of the read and is filled in from the germline J gene. This sequence joins TRBV5-1 and TRBJ2-2, with TRBD1 as a possible D gene (6 bases). CDR3 length: 16 residues. CDR1 is SGHRS and CDR2 is YFSETQ in the germline V gene. V lost 4 bases and J 3 bases, leaving 16 bases between the germline ends. The sequenced CDR3 bases are TGCGCCAGCAGCCACTACCAGGGGATGGACACCGGGGAG. It specifies CASSHYQGMDTGE. The whole CDR3 is CASSHYQGMDTGELFF.

Details on this clone: The read falls 3 residues short of the CDR3 end, and the missing part is taken from the germline J gene. The rearrangement joins TRBV19 to TRBJ1-2, with D possibly matching TRBD1 (6 bases). Germline lookup yields CDR1 LNHDA and CDR2 SQIVND (reference sequence). The CDR3 consists of 13 residues. The covered CDR3 bases are TGTGCCAGTATTATGCTAGGGGGAGGACCC. Translation: CASIMLGGGP. The entire CDR3 sequence reads CASIMLGGGPYTF. The full variable domain, rest sourced from reference TRBV19 and TRBJ1-2, is DGGITQSPKYLFRKEGQNVTLSCEQNLNHDAMYWYRQDPGQGLRLIYYSQIVNDFQKGDIAEGYSVSREKKESFPLTVTSAQKNPTAFYLCASIMLGGGPYTFGSGTRLTVV.

To note about this clone: The CDR3 is cut off 3 residues early in the read; its end comes from the germline J gene. The genes are TRBV7-6 and TRBJ1-2; TRBD1 might be the D (5 bases). The CDR3 has 15 residues. Germline V gives CDR1 SGHVS, CDR2 FNYEAQ. The CDR3 DNA, read in part, is TGTGCCAGCAGCTTAAACCGGAGGGACTCCTACGAC. Translating gives CASSLNRRDSYD. The whole CDR3 protein is CASSLNRRDSYDYTF.

As concerns this clone: Read coverage stops 3 residues before the CDR3 terminus; the germline J gene supplies the remainder. At the DNA level, this CDR3 is encoded by other sequences in the same sample as well. This chain uses TRBV5-1 with TRBJ2-1; 9 bases map to TRBD2. The CDR3 extends over 17 amino acids. CDR1 SGHRS and CDR2 YFSETQ come from the germline V gene. The ends lost 0 bases at V and 9 bases at J; junction bases unmatched: 13. The sequenced CDR3 bases are TGCGCCAGCAGCTTGGAAGCCAGCGGGAGGCCAGGGGGTGAG. The encoded protein is CASSLEASGRPGGE. The whole CDR3 is CASSLEASGRPGGEQFF.

Turning to this clone: The read is 3 residues too short to cover the CDR3 end, so that end is filled in from the germline J gene. The chain joins TRBV6-1 to TRBJ1-5; D not certain. V lost 1 base, J lost 3 bases, and 10 bases lay in between. The V gene's germline CDR1 is MNHNS and CDR2 SASEGT. The CDR3 extends over 15 amino acids. Incomplete CDR3 DNA: TGTGCCAGCAGTGAAGTGCCGACTCACAATCAGCCC. The encoded protein is CASSEVPTHNQP. The complete CDR3 protein is CASSEVPTHNQPQHF.

Regarding this clone: The CDR3 extends 3 residues past the end of the read, so its final part is completed from the germline J gene. V gene TRBV20-1 combines with J gene TRBJ2-7, with no clear D. This CDR3 spans 15 amino acids. With 0 bases removed from V and 6 bases from J, the gap between germline ends came to 18 bases. Germline CDR1 is DFQATT and CDR2 is SNEGSKA (reference sequence). The DNA read from the CDR3 is TGCAGTGCTAGAGACTTTGGCCTTGTAAGATCCGAG. This sequence encodes CSARDFGLVRSE. The whole CDR3 protein is CSARDFGLVRSEQYF.

A remark on this clone: With the read ending 3 residues before the CDR3 end, the germline J gene is used to fill in that end. The chain couples TRBV19 to TRBJ2-4, with a tentative D call TRBD1 (6 bases). Germline V gives CDR1 LNHDA, CDR2 SQIVND (reference sequence). This CDR3 contains 13 residues. CDR3 region: CASRGRGDFGQYF. CDR3 DNA (partial): TGTGCCTCTAGGGGCAGGGGCGATTTCGGT.

The part of the CDR3 DNA that was read is TGCGCCAGCAGCTTGGACACAGGGCGACTCACAGATACG. Amino acids: CASSLDTGRLTDT. The entire CDR3 is CASSLDTGRLTDTQYF. The chain links TRBV5-1 to TRBJ2-3; a possible D gene is TRBD1 (6 bases). The CDR3 end lies 3 residues beyond the end of the read and is filled in from the germline J gene. CDR1 and CDR2 from the germline V gene are SGHRS and YFSETQ. The length of the CDR3 is 16 residues. Deletions cut 0 bases from V and 2 bases from J, with 13 bases between.

Points on this clone: A read error may account for a junction end that differs from germline. From the germline J gene comes the end of the CDR3, since the read stops 3 residues before it. V usage is TRBV12-3 or TRBV12-4 and J usage is TRBJ1-3, with D tentatively TRBD1 (5 bases). There are 13 residues in the CDR3. CDR3 region: CASSLSGQNTIYF. The covered CDR3 bases are TGTGCCAGCAGTTTGTCAGGGCAAAACACT.

Notes on this clone: The CDR3 is cut off 3 residues early in the read; its end comes from the germline J gene. The chain carries TRBV6-2 or TRBV6-3 and TRBJ2-6; 8 bases agree with TRBD1. The CDR3 spans 16 residues. Germline CDR1 is MNHEY and CDR2 is SVGEGT. Germline trimming cut 4 bases from V and 3 bases from J; bases unmatched to any gene: 5. The chain's CDR3 is CASSSGGARGANVLTF. CDR3 DNA (partial): TGTGCCAGCAGTTCAGGGGGCGCTCGTGGGGCCAACGTC.

CDR3 bases read: TGTGCCAGCAGTGATAGAAGGGCCCGGATTTATGGC. It is translated as CASSDRRARIYG. The full CDR3 is CASSDRRARIYGYTF. The chain uses TRBV6-1 and TRBJ1-2; D is uncertain. The CDR3 goes on 3 residues after the read ends, and that part is filled in from the germline J gene. The CDR3 consists of 15 residues. V was shortened by 3 bases and J by 5 bases, with 16 bases between the two germline ends. Germline V gene data show CDR1 as MNHNS and CDR2 as SASEGT.

Of note for this clone: The CDR3 end is not reached by the read, which stops 3 residues before it; the germline J gene fills it in. The gene calls are TRBV20-1 and TRBJ2-1; tentative D call: TRBD1 (6 bases). The CDR3 contains 15 residues. CDR1 and CDR2 (germline): DFQATT, SNEGSKA (reference sequence). V lost 6 bases, J lost 6 bases, and 21 bases lay in between. This CDR3 is CSAPNPETGSNEQFF. Incomplete CDR3 DNA: TGCAGTGCGCCTAATCCAGAGACAGGTTCCAATGAG.